Below are 7 T cell receptor beta chains sequenced from a single sample in a study of cytomegalovirus exposure and HLA in healthy donors. PCR involved 60 Vbeta and 13 Jbeta primers. Repertoires were generated with immunoSEQ multiplex PCR, while TCRdb's copy carries only in-frame clones and drops some. The data contain about 190,000 clones, about four fifths of them singletons. Specimen: PBMCs. These receptors were collected from a middle-aged man in good health and CMV-seropositive.

The J gene is TRBJ2-1, the V gene TRBV29-1; 11 positions agree with TRBD2. V lost 6 bases to trimming and J lost 11 bases; unmatched junction nucleotides: 15. The germline CDR1 and CDR2 sequences are SQVTM and ANQGSEA. The CDR3 is 15 residues long. CDR3 nucleotides: TGCAGCGTCACCTTGACAAGACTAGCGGGGACACAGCAGTTCTTC. Encoded protein: CSVTLTRLAGTQQFF.

The genes are TRBV27 and TRBJ1-1; D perhaps matches TRBD1 (5 bases). This CDR3 is built from 14 residues. CDR1 is MNHEY and CDR2 is SMNVEV in the germline V gene (reference sequence). V was clipped by 3 bases and J by 5 bases, with 13 bases between them. This CDR3 reads CASSFQGSGTEAFF. The CDR3 DNA is TGTGCCAGCAGTTTTCAGGGCTCAGGTACTGAAGCTTTCTTT.

The chain uses TRBV11-2 and TRBJ1-6; D gene unclear. CDR1 and CDR2 from the germline V gene are SGHAT and FQNNGV. V gave up 5 bases and J gave up 13 bases, with 12 bases separating them. The CDR3 extends over 12 amino acids. The CDR3 nucleotides are TGTGCCAGCAGCCCAGAGGTTGGGCCCCTCCACTTT. Translated, it gives CASSPEVGPLHF.

This chain connects TRBV7-9 to TRBJ2-5; D unclear. CDR3 length: 16 amino acids. Per the germline V gene, CDR1 is SEHNR and CDR2 is FQNEAQ (reference sequence). V lost 5 bases and J 3 bases, leaving 19 bases between the germline ends. The CDR3 protein is CASSERSAGGKETQYF. CDR3 coding DNA: TGTGCCAGCAGCGAGAGATCGGCAGGTGGAAAAGAGACCCAGTACTTC.

The V call is TRBV6-6, the J call TRBJ2-1; 7 bases fit TRBD1. The junction had 6 bases not matched to a gene; V was cut back by 4 bases and J by 0 bases. This CDR3 has 16 amino acids. Per the germline V gene, CDR1 is MNHNY and CDR2 is SVGAGI (reference sequence). The CDR3 loop reads CASSLNRDSSYNEQFF. In nucleotides, the CDR3 is TGTGCCAGCAGTTTAAATCGGGACAGCTCCTACAATGAGCAGTTCTTC.

This chain joins TRBV6-5 and TRBJ2-7; TRBD2 agrees at 13 bases. Losses at the gene ends were 5 bases for V and 7 bases for J; bases not matched to a gene: 5. This CDR3 is 14 amino acids long. Germline CDR1 reads MNHEY; CDR2 reads SVGAGI. In nucleotides, the CDR3 is TGTGCCAGCAGTACTAGCGGGAGGGCCGGTGAGCAGTACTTC. Translating it yields CASSTSGRAGEQYF.

In DNA form, the CDR3 reads TGTGCCAGCAGCTTAGGGACCGGGACAGTAACCTACGAGCAGTACTTC. This translates into CASSLGTGTVTYEQYF. V gene TRBV11-2 combines with J gene TRBJ2-7, with TRBD1 matching over 7 bases. With 1 base clipped from V and 2 bases from J, the junction kept 8 bases outside the gene matches. The germline V gene has CDR1 SGHAT and CDR2 FQNNGV. The CDR3 has 16 residues.